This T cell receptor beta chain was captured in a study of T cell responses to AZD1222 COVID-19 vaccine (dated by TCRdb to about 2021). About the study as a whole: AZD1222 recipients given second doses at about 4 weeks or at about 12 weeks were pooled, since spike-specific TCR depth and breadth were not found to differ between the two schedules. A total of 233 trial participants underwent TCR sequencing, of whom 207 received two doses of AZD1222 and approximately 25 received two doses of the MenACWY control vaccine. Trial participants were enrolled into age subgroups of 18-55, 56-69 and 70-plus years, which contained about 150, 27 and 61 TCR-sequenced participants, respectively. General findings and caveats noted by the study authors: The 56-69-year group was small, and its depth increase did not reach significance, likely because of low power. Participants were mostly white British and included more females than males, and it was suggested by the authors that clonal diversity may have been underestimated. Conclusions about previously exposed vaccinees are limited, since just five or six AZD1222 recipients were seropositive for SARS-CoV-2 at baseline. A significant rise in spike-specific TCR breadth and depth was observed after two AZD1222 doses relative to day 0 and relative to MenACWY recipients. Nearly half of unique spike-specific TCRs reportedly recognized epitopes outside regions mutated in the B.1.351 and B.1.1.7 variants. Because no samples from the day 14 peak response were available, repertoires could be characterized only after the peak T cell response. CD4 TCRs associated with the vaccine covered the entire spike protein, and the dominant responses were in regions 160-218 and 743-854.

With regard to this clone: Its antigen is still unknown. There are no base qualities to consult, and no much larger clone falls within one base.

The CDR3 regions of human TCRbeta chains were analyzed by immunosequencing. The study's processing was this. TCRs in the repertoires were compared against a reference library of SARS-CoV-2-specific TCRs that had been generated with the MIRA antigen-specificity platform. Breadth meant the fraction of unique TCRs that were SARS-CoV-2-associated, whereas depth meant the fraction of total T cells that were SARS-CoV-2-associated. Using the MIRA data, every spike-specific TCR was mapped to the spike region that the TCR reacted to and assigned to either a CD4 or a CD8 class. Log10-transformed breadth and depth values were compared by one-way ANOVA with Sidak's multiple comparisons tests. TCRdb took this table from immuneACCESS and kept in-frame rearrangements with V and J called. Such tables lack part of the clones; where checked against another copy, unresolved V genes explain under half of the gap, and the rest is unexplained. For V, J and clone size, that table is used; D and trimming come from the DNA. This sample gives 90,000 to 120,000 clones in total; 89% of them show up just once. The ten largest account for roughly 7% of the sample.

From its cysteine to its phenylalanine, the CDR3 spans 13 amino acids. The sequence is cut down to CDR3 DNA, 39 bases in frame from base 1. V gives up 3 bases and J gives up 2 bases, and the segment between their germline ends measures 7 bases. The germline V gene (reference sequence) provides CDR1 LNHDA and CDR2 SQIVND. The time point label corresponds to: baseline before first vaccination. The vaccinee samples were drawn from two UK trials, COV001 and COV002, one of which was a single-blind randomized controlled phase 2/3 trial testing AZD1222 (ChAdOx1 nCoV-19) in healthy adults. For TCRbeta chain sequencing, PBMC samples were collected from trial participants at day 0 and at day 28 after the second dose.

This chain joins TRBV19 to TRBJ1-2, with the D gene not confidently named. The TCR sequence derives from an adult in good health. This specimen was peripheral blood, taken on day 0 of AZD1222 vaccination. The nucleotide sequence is TGTGCCAGTAGTATGAGAGCCAACTATGGCTACACCTTC. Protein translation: CASSMRANYGYTF.